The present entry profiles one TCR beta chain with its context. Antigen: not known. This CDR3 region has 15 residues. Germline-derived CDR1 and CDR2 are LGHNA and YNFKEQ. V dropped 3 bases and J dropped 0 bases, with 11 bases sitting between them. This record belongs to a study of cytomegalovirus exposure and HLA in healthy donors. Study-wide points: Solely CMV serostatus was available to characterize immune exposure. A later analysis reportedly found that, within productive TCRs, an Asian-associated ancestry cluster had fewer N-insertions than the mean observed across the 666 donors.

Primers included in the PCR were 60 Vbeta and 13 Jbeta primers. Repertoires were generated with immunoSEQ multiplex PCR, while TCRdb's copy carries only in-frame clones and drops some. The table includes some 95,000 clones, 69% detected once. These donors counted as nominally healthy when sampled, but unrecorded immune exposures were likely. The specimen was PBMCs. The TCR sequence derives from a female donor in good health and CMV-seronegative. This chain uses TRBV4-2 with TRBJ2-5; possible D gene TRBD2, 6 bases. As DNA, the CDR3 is TGTGCCAGCAGCCAGGGAGGCGGGGACCAAGAGACCCAGTACTTC. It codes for CASSQGGGDQETQYF.